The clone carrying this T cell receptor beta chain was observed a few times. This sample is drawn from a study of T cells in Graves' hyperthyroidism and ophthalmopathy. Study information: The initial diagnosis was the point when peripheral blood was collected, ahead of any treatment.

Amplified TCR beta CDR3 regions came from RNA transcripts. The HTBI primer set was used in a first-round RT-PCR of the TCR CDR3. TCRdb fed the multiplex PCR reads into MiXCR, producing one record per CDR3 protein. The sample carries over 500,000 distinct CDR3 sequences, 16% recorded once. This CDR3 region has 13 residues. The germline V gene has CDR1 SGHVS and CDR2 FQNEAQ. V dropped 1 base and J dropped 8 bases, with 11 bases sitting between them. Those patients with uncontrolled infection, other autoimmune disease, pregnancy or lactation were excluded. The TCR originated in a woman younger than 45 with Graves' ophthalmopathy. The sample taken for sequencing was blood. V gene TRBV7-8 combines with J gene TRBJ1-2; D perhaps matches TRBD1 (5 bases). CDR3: CASSLDRSMGYTF. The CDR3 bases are TGTGCCAGCAGCTTAGACAGGAGCATGGGCTACACCTTC.